Each of the 27 T cell receptor beta chains below was sequenced from the same sample in a study of blood T cells in healthy people across ages. A J-beta primer mix and a sample-barcoded 5' primer were used in a second PCR of about 7 to 12 cycles. MiXCR, run by TCRdb on the 5' RACE reads, gives a single entry per CDR3 protein. The sample contains fewer than 2,000,000 distinct CDR3 sequences, approximately 40% of which appear only once. Sequencing used blood. These receptors came from a human donor in good health.

This chain joins TRBV12-3 or TRBV12-4 and TRBJ1-1; 9 bases map to TRBD1. After removal of 5 bases from V and 4 bases from J, the junction contained 11 bases not matched to a gene. The CDR3 contains 16 residues. CDR3 sequence reads: CASSELPGQGSTEAFF. The DNA for the CDR3 is TGTGCCAGCAGTGAACTACCGGGACAGGGCTCCACTGAAGCTTTCTTT.

The rearrangement joins TRBV5-1 to TRBJ2-7; D unclear. In germline, CDR1 is SGHRS, CDR2 YFSETQ. There are 14 residues in the CDR3. Trimming shortened V by 2 bases and J by 2 bases, and 11 bases separated the two germline ends. The CDR3: CASSFRLEAYEQYF. The DNA of the CDR3 is TGCGCCAGCAGCTTCCGACTGGAAGCCTACGAGCAGTACTTC.

The genes are TRBV12-5 and TRBJ2-7; D gene unclear. The J call is uncertain, as TRBJ2-5 better fits the DNA end. This CDR3 region has 11 residues. The V gene's germline CDR1 is LGHNT and CDR2 FRNRAP. CDR3 coding DNA: TGTGCTAGTGGTTGGAGAGAGACCCAGTACTTC. It translates to CASGWRETQYF.

This clonotype was detected only a few times. The chain is built from TRBV4-3 and TRBJ1-4; D possibly corresponds to TRBD1 (6 bases). The CDR3 covers 16 residues. Germline V lookup: CDR1 LGHNA, CDR2 YSLEER. Trimming left V 4 bases short and J 6 bases short, with 18 bases between. CDR3 loop: CASSPEGGRQDEKLFF. CDR3 nucleotides: TGCGCCAGCAGCCCCGAAGGAGGGAGACAGGATGAAAAACTGTTTTTT.

The chain combines TRBV12-3 or TRBV12-4 with TRBJ2-7; no clear D gene. V gave up 3 bases and J gave up 1 base, with 13 bases separating them. The CDR3 is 15 residues long. DNA for the CDR3: TGTGCCAGCAGTTTTCTCGACGGCTTTTCCTACGAGCAGTACTTC. Protein product: CASSFLDGFSYEQYF.

This clonotype was counted a few times. The chain links TRBV12-3 or TRBV12-4 to TRBJ2-3; unclear D gene. V gave up 6 bases and J gave up 5 bases, with 12 bases separating them. The CDR3 extends over 13 amino acids. CDR3 nucleotide sequence: TGTGCCAGCAGACGAACCGGGTTAGATACGCAGTATTTT. It is translated as CASRRTGLDTQYF.

The rearrangement links TRBV5-5 to TRBJ2-7; D is tentatively TRBD1 or TRBD2 (6 bases each). The CDR3 has 17 residues. The germline V gene encodes CDR1 SGHKS and CDR2 YYEKEE (reference sequence). V was clipped by 4 bases and J by 5 bases, with 25 bases between them. The CDR3 nucleotides are TGTGCCAGCAGCCCATCCCTGAGGGGGGAACGACCCCACGAGCAGTACTTC. Translating it yields CASSPSLRGERPHEQYF.

The DNA of the CDR3 is TGTGCCAGCAGTTATACAGGGGACCACGAGCAGTACTTC. Its protein product is CASSYTGDHEQYF. This chain joins TRBV27 and TRBJ2-7; 7 positions match TRBD1. After removal of 4 bases from V and 5 bases from J, the junction contained 5 bases not matched to a gene. The V gene's germline CDR1 is MNHEY and CDR2 SMNVEV (reference sequence). CDR3 length: 13 residues.

This rearrangement joins TRBV7-2 to TRBJ1-5; 8 bases fit TRBD1. Germline V lookup: CDR1 SGHTA, CDR2 FQGNSA. V was clipped by 0 bases and J by 7 bases; unmatched bases: 5. The CDR3 covers 15 residues. CDR3 sequence: CASSLATGVRQPQHF. As DNA, the CDR3 is TGTGCCAGCAGCTTAGCGACAGGGGTGAGGCAGCCCCAGCATTTT.

Many counts were recorded for this clonotype. The chain links TRBV29-1 to TRBJ1-2; 8 bases line up with TRBD1. The CDR3 is 14 residues long. Germline trimming cut 3 bases from V and 4 bases from J; bases unmatched to any gene: 7. CDR1 and CDR2 (germline): SQVTM, ANQGSEA. The CDR3 DNA is TGCAGCGTTGACCAAACCGGGACAGGCTATGGCTACACCTTC. Encoded protein: CSVDQTGTGYGYTF.

This clonotype was found a few times. CDR3 nucleotides: TGTGCCAGCAGTTACGGTGACTCGGGTAGAGAGACCCAGTACTTC. Its translation is CASSYGDSGRETQYF. The J gene is TRBJ2-5, the V gene TRBV6-6; D is unresolved. The germline CDR1 and CDR2 sequences are MNHNY and SVGAGI (reference sequence). The CDR3 is 15 residues long. Trimming pared 2 bases from V and 4 bases from J, leaving 14 bases between.

The chain is built from TRBV20-1 and TRBJ2-5; D may be TRBD1 (6 bases). The CDR3 length is 14 residues. The V end lost 1 base, the J end lost 2 bases, and 11 bases lay between the germline ends. The germline CDR1 and CDR2 sequences are DFQATT and SNEGSKA (reference sequence). This CDR3 reads CSARVTTGQETQYF. Here the CDR3 DNA reads TGCAGTGCTAGAGTTACCACAGGGCAAGAGACCCAGTACTTC.

The genes are TRBV20-1 and TRBJ2-4; no definite D call. The end of the DNA is better explained by TRBJ2-7, so the J call may be wrong. Germline CDR1 and CDR2: DFQATT and SNEGSKA (reference sequence). CDR3 size: 13 residues. The CDR3 coding sequence is TGCAGTGCTGCGTTACGGGCTTCCTACGAGCAGTACTTC. Its protein is CSAALRASYEQYF.

J is TRBJ1-5 and V is TRBV6-2 or TRBV6-3; 7 bases match TRBD1. This CDR3 comprises 14 residues. The germline V gene has CDR1 MNHEY and CDR2 SVGEGT. Germline trimming cut 6 bases from V and 6 bases from J; bases unmatched to any gene: 8. Here the CDR3 DNA reads TGTGCCAGCAGCCGACAGGGTGAGGGTCAGCCCCAGCATTTT. It is translated as CASSRQGEGQPQHF.

V is TRBV28 and J is TRBJ2-7; either TRBD1 or TRBD2 may fit D (6 bases each). Trimming took off 3 bases at V and 6 bases at J, with 15 bases between the two ends. CDR1 and CDR2 (germline): MDHEN, SYDVKM. The CDR3 runs 14 residues. CDR3 sequence: CASSLYRDSGEQYF. CDR3 coding DNA: TGTGCCAGCAGTTTGTACAGGGACTCGGGCGAGCAGTACTTC.

This chain connects TRBV30 to TRBJ2-6, with 8 bases aligning to TRBD1. Germline V gives CDR1 GTSNPN, CDR2 SVGIG (reference sequence). J gave up 0 bases and V 3 bases, and 10 bases lay outside the gene matches. CDR3 length equals 18 residues. The CDR3 sequence: CAWSLGQEPFSGANVLTF. The CDR3 coding sequence is TGTGCCTGGAGCCTGGGACAGGAGCCCTTCTCTGGGGCCAACGTCCTGACTTTC.

The sample holds a few counts of this clonotype. This chain uses TRBV3-1 with TRBJ2-1; unclear D gene. The germline V gene has CDR1 LGHDT and CDR2 YNNKEL (reference sequence). The CDR3 loop spans 12 amino acids. V lost 1 base, J lost 6 bases, and 4 bases lay in between. CDR3: CASSQVVNEQFF. CDR3 coding DNA: TGTGCCAGCAGCCAAGTGGTCAATGAGCAGTTCTTC.

This clonotype occurred a few times. V gene TRBV27 combines with J gene TRBJ2-7; D remains unclear. The CDR3 spans 14 residues. The germline CDR1 and CDR2 sequences are MNHEY and SMNVEV (reference sequence). V lost 6 bases, J lost 0 bases, and 12 bases lay in between. CDR3 residues: CASSQISSSYEQYF. CDR3 in DNA: TGTGCCAGCAGCCAAATCTCGAGCTCCTACGAGCAGTACTTC.

This clonotype was picked up many times. The chain uses TRBV5-1 and TRBJ2-3; D is ambiguous. In germline, CDR1 is SGHRS, CDR2 YFSETQ. The CDR3 has 14 residues. Trimming shortened V by 5 bases and J by 3 bases, and 13 bases separated the two germline ends. CDR3 coding DNA: TGCGCCAGCAGTATAAGCCGAATGACAGATACGCAGTATTTT. It encodes CASSISRMTDTQYF.

As concerns this clonotype: Mismatch with germline at one junction end may stem from a read error. The CDR3 protein is CAGSDSGDTGELFF. In DNA form, the CDR3 reads TGTGCCGGCAGTGACTCAGGGGACACCGGGGAGCTGTTTTTT. The chain links TRBV6-4 to TRBJ2-2; tentative D call: TRBD1 (6 bases). CDR1 is MRHNA and CDR2 is SNTAGT in the germline V gene. The CDR3 extends over 14 amino acids.

This sequence joins TRBV27 and TRBJ2-2; TRBD1 agrees at 10 bases. This CDR3 contains 15 residues. J lost 7 bases, V lost 6 bases, and 8 bases had no gene match. Looked up from germline, CDR1 is MNHEY and CDR2 is SMNVEV (reference sequence). Here the CDR3 reads CASRLTGGRIGELFF. CDR3 sequence (DNA): TGTGCCAGCAGGCTGACAGGGGGCAGGATCGGGGAGCTGTTTTTT.

Note on this clonotype: The missing conserved phenylalanine or tryptophan at the end of this CDR3 makes a read error likely. The CDR3 nucleotides are TGTGCCAGCAGCGGAGGGGACAGCGTCAACTATGGCTACACCTGC. It codes for CASSGGDSVNYGYTC. J is TRBJ1-2 and V is TRBV7-9; the match to TRBD1 covers 7 bases. The length of the CDR3 is 15 residues. The V and J ends lost 5 bases and 2 bases, in that order; junction bases with no gene match: 8. Germline CDR1 reads SEHNR; CDR2 reads FQNEAQ (reference sequence).

This clonotype was picked up a small number of times. CDR3 in amino acids: CASSWYYSGGANTDTQYF. The CDR3 DNA is TGCGCCAGCAGCTGGTATTATAGCGGGGGAGCCAACACAGATACGCAGTATTTT. The chain links TRBV5-1 to TRBJ2-3; the match to TRBD2 covers 9 bases. The CDR3 consists of 18 residues. The germline V gene encodes CDR1 SGHRS and CDR2 YFSETQ. V lost 3 bases, J lost 2 bases, and 13 bases stayed unmatched.

The CDR3 here is CATSRDLTEGYGYTF. CDR3 sequence (DNA): TGTGCCACCAGCAGAGATCTGACGGAGGGCTATGGCTACACCTTC. The chain couples TRBV15 to TRBJ1-2; D remains ambiguous. V was pared by 0 bases and J by 4 bases, with 12 bases between. This CDR3 spans 15 amino acids. Germline V gives CDR1 LNHNV, CDR2 YYDKDF (reference sequence).

This clonotype has a handful of counts. The V call is TRBV6-2 or TRBV6-3, the J call TRBJ1-2, with D uncertain. V was clipped by 5 bases and J by 4 bases, with 14 bases between them. The length of the CDR3 is 14 residues. CDR1 MNHEY and CDR2 SVGEGT come from the germline V gene. In DNA form, the CDR3 reads TGTGCCAGCAGTACATTCGGACGGATCTATGGCTACACCTTC. Its protein is CASSTFGRIYGYTF.

This chain joins TRBV6-2 or TRBV6-3 and TRBJ2-7; 7 bases align to TRBD2. This CDR3 is 14 amino acids long. The germline gives CDR1 MNHEY, CDR2 SVGEGT. V dropped 7 bases and J dropped 3; count of bases not matched to a gene: 9. CDR3 residues: CASIPGTINYEQYF. The DNA for the CDR3 is TGTGCCAGCATCCCCGGGACTATTAACTACGAGCAGTACTTC.

Of note for this clonotype: The junction and the germline gene differ at one end; a read error may be behind it. The chain joins TRBV4-1 to TRBJ1-5; D is unresolved. Germline V CDR1 and CDR2: MGHRA, YSYEKL. This CDR3 has 16 amino acids. CDR3: CANSRGFNGGNQPQHF. The CDR3 nucleotides read TGCGCCAACAGCCGAGGATTCAACGGAGGCAATCAGCCCCAGCATTTT.